This is a list of T cell receptor beta chains from one sample in a study of shared clonotypes between healthy human individuals. Sequencing was performed with immunoSEQ multiplex PCR; in TCRdb, only in-frame clones are kept and a portion is missing. The table has about 700,000 clones, about 92% seen once. Sequencing was performed on naive CD8+ T cells sorted from blood. Receptors were obtained from a man between 25 and 39 years old in good health. The CDR3 runs from the conserved cysteine through the conserved F or W. D genes are given only for firm matches. For some rows the clone size is stated as once, few or many, or as a class when expanded; others skip it.

v_gene	abundance	j_gene	d_gene	CDR3aa	CDR3nt
TRBV6-6	once	TRBJ2-7	NA	CASAWGSIEQYF	TGTGCCAGTGCGTGGGGGTCTATCGAGCAGTACTTC
TRBV27	NA	TRBJ2-1	NA	CASSWGNEQFF	TGTGCCAGCAGTTGGGGTAATGAGCAGTTCTTC
TRBV7-8	NA	TRBJ2-1	TRBD2	CASSPFSGSSYNEQFF	TGTGCCAGCAGTCCCTTTAGCGGGAGCTCCTACAATGAGCAGTTCTTC
TRBV11-3	NA	TRBJ1-1	TRBD1	CASSEPRTGGISEAFF	TGTGCCAGCAGCGAACCGAGGACAGGAGGAATCTCTGAAGCTTTCTTT
TRBV5-6	NA	TRBJ2-1	TRBD2	CASSPHTSGIYNEQFF	TGTGCCAGCAGCCCACATACTAGCGGGATCTACAATGAGCAGTTCTTC
TRBV11-3	NA	TRBJ2-1	NA	CASSFLNNEQFF	TGTGCCAGCAGCTTCCTCAACAATGAGCAGTTCTTC
TRBV9	NA	TRBJ1-1	NA	CASSGPDMGADTEAFF	TGTGCCAGCAGCGGCCCTGACATGGGGGCAGACACTGAAGCTTTCTTT
TRBV18	NA	TRBJ2-1	NA	CASSPKVQRSYNEQFF	TGTGCCAGCTCACCAAAGGTGCAGCGTTCCTACAATGAGCAGTTCTTC
TRBV6-1	NA	TRBJ2-1	TRBD1	CASIDRGVDNEQFF	TGTGCCAGCATCGACAGGGGGGTCGACAATGAGCAGTTCTTC
TRBV5-1	NA	TRBJ1-2	NA	CASRLPGATNYGYTF	TGCGCCAGCAGACTACCAGGGGCCACGAACTATGGCTACACCTTC
TRBV7-6	NA	TRBJ2-1	TRBD1	CASSSEDREQFF	TGTGCCAGCAGCTCAGAGGACAGGGAGCAGTTCTTC
TRBV11-2	NA	TRBJ2-2	NA	CATQARNTGELFF	TGTGCCACCCAAGCAAGAAACACCGGGGAGCTGTTTTTT
TRBV6-1	NA	TRBJ2-3	NA	CASDTQYF	TGTGCCAGCGATACGCAGTATTTT
TRBV15	NA	TRBJ2-3	TRBD2	CATSRGGAGVGTDTQYF	TGTGCCACCAGCAGGGGGGGAGCGGGAGTGGGAACAGATACGCAGTATTTT
TRBV19	NA	TRBJ2-7	NA	CASSNLRGTHSYEQYF	TGTGCCAGTAGTAATCTAAGGGGCACTCACTCCTACGAGCAGTACTTC
TRBV6-4	once	TRBJ2-7	NA	CASSETGSGEQYF	TGTGCCAGCAGTGAGACGGGTTCGGGTGAGCAGTACTTC
TRBV6-1	NA	TRBJ2-1	NA	CASSELATNEQFF	TGTGCCAGCAGTGAACTAGCGACGAATGAGCAGTTCTTC
TRBV7-2	NA	TRBJ2-2	TRBD2	CASSAPGLADTGELFF	TGTGCCAGCAGCGCTCCGGGACTAGCGGATACCGGGGAGCTGTTTTTT
TRBV28	NA	TRBJ2-3	NA	CASSLQRGGSQYF	TGTGCCAGCAGCCTCCAGAGGGGCGGGTCCCAGTATTTT
TRBV6-5	NA	TRBJ1-4	NA	CASRLTGNEKLFF	TGTGCCAGCAGACTTACAGGGAATGAAAAACTGTTTTTT
TRBV6-5	NA	TRBJ1-3	NA	CASSPQGHSGNTIYF	TGTGCCAGCAGTCCCCAGGGCCACTCTGGAAACACCATATATTTT
TRBV30	NA	TRBJ2-1	NA	CAWSALRFYNEQFF	TGTGCCTGGAGCGCACTAAGATTCTACAATGAGCAGTTCTTC
TRBV28	NA	TRBJ2-7	NA	CASRQEAYEQYF	TGTGCCAGCAGACAAGAGGCCTACGAGCAGTACTTC
TRBV9	once	TRBJ1-5	TRBD1	CASSVYATGGTQPQHF	TGTGCCAGCAGCGTTTACGCGACAGGGGGAACCCAGCCCCAGCATTTT
TRBV28	NA	TRBJ2-1	TRBD1	CASSQLIPGGSENEQFF	TGTGCCAGCAGTCAATTGATCCCAGGGGGCTCTGAAAATGAGCAGTTCTTC